Shown below are 32 T cell receptor beta chains from a single sample sequenced in a study of shared clonotypes between healthy human individuals. Profiled with immunoSEQ multiplex PCR; TCRdb holds only in-frame clones, not every one. The table shows over a million clones, with under 99% occurring only once. Source material: naive CD4+ T cells sorted from blood. Noted subset: CD45RA+ positively selected. These receptors were collected from a man aged 25 to 40 in good health.

The chain recombines TRBV18 with TRBJ1-1; D is undetermined. V lost 3 bases, J lost 1 base, and 15 bases lay in between. Germline V gene lookup returns CDR1 KGHSH and CDR2 LQKENI. The CDR3 is 16 residues long. The CDR3 here is CASSPRRVSKNTEAFF. The CDR3 coding sequence is TGTGCCAGCTCACCGCGAAGAGTCAGCAAGAACACTGAAGCTTTCTTT.

This clone came up once. The CDR3 reads CASSFGGPLNTEAFF. CDR3 DNA sequence: TGTGCCAGCAGCTTTGGGGGGCCCTTGAACACTGAAGCTTTCTTT. The J gene is TRBJ1-1, the V gene TRBV6-6; D may be TRBD1 (6 bases). V lost 6 bases, J lost 0 bases, and 14 bases lay in between. CDR1 MNHNY and CDR2 SVGAGI come from the germline V gene (reference sequence). This CDR3 comprises 15 residues.

V is TRBV18 and J is TRBJ2-7; possibly TRBD2 for D (5 bases). Trimming pared 2 bases from V and 3 bases from J, leaving 11 bases between. The length of the CDR3 is 14 residues. Germline V gene lookup returns CDR1 KGHSH and CDR2 LQKENI. CDR3: CASSPGLAIYEQYF. Here the CDR3 DNA reads TGTGCCAGCTCACCAGGGCTAGCAATCTACGAGCAGTACTTC. The full variable domain, rest sourced from reference TRBV18 and TRBJ2-7, is NAGVMQNPRHLVRRRGQEARLRCSPMKGHSHVYWYRQLPEEGLKFMVYLQKENIIDESGMPKERFSAEFPKEGPSILRIQQVVRGDSAAYFCASSPGLAIYEQYFGPGTRLTVT.

This clone is a singleton in its sample. The rearrangement uses TRBV11-2 and TRBJ2-7; 8 nucleotides agree with TRBD2. With 0 bases clipped from V and 2 bases from J, the junction kept 12 bases outside the gene matches. The CDR3 is made up of 18 amino acids. CDR1 and CDR2 from the germline V gene are SGHAT and FQNNGV. The DNA for the CDR3 is TGTGCCAGCAGCTTAGATAGGAAGTGGGAGCGGGAGACCTACGAGCAGTACTTC. It translates to CASSLDRKWERETYEQYF.

V is TRBV29-1 and J is TRBJ2-7, with 10 bases that match TRBD2. The CDR3 is 14 residues long. V trimming: 8 bases; J trimming: 5 bases; junction bases outside the gene matches: 12. CDR1 is SQVTM and CDR2 is ANQGSEA in the germline V gene. The CDR3 sequence: CSPDEREGRDEQYF. DNA for the CDR3: TGCAGCCCAGACGAGCGGGAGGGCCGCGACGAGCAGTACTTC.

The chain couples TRBV10-3 to TRBJ1-2, with TRBD1 matching 7 bases. The CDR3 has 13 amino acids. Trimming took 4 bases from V and 6 from J; bases not matched to a gene: 5. Looked up from germline, CDR1 is ENHRY and CDR2 is SYGVKD. The CDR3 DNA reads TGTGCCATCAGTGTAGACAGGGTCGATGGCTACACCTTC. Translated: CAISVDRVDGYTF.

J is TRBJ2-1 and V is TRBV10-1; D gene ambiguous. The CDR3 length is 14 residues. The germline CDR1 and CDR2 sequences are WNHNN and SYGVQD (reference sequence). V was cut by 2 bases and J by 6 bases, with 11 bases left in between. The chain's CDR3 is CASSEIPDGNEQFF. The DNA of the CDR3 is TGCGCCAGCAGTGAGATTCCAGATGGCAATGAGCAGTTCTTC.

Points on this clone: Other DNA variants within this sample encode the same CDR3. This chain connects TRBV18 to TRBJ1-2, with 9 nucleotides matching TRBD1. Trimming removed 1 base from V and 4 bases from J; junction bases left unmatched: 4. CDR1 KGHSH and CDR2 LQKENI come from the germline V gene. The CDR3 is 15 amino acids. The CDR3 reads CASSPLDRGGYGYTF. CDR3 bases: TGTGCCAGCTCACCACTGGACAGGGGAGGCTATGGCTACACCTTC.

As to this clone: Other DNA variants within this sample encode the same CDR3. The rearrangement uses TRBV5-1 and TRBJ2-1, with a weak D call TRBD2 (6 bases). The CDR3 spans 15 residues. Deletions cut 4 bases from V and 0 bases from J, with 11 bases between. Germline lookup yields CDR1 SGHRS and CDR2 YFSETQ. The CDR3 coding sequence is TGCGCCAGCAGCCTGGGGGGAAGCTCCTACAATGAGCAGTTCTTC. Protein sequence: CASSLGGSSYNEQFF.

Comments on this clone: No DNA is shown, since the ends of the CDR3 on it are uncertain; the CDR3 is the one TCRdb lists. The chain joins TRBV12-1 to TRBJ2-1; the table's D call, TRBD2, was not checked against the DNA. TRBV12-1 is tagged as a pseudogene. The CDR3 length equals 20 residues, ends included. CDR3 residues: CASSLDGTSGPWAMGNEQFF.

The chain has TRBV19 and TRBJ2-2; no clear D. Trimming shortened V by 4 bases and J by 2 bases, and 11 bases separated the two germline ends. This CDR3 region has 15 residues. Germline V gene data show CDR1 as LNHDA and CDR2 as SQIVND (reference sequence). The CDR3 reads CASSTQSFNTGELFF. The CDR3 DNA follows: TGTGCCAGTAGTACACAGAGCTTTAACACCGGGGAGCTGTTTTTT.

The CDR3 here is CASGQGAGVEQYF. The CDR3 DNA sequence: TGTGCCAGCGGCCAAGGTGCCGGCGTCGAGCAGTACTTC. The V and J genes are TRBV6-1 and TRBJ2-7; D gene ambiguous. V lost 8 bases and J 6 bases, leaving 17 bases between the germline ends. This CDR3 is 13 amino acids long. From germline, CDR1 is MNHNS and CDR2 SASEGT.

The chain carries TRBV19 and TRBJ1-4, with no clear D. Looked up from germline, CDR1 is LNHDA and CDR2 is SQIVND (reference sequence). The CDR3 consists of 14 residues. The V gene lost 7 bases and the J gene lost 0 bases, with 9 bases spanning the gap. This CDR3 reads CASTAVATNEKLFF. The CDR3, as DNA: TGTGCCAGTACCGCAGTTGCAACTAATGAAAAACTGTTTTTT.

V usage is TRBV27 and J usage is TRBJ2-7, with D possibly matching TRBD2 (5 bases). The CDR3 spans 16 residues. Germline lookup yields CDR1 MNHEY and CDR2 SMNVEV (reference sequence). The V and J ends lost 1 base and 2 bases respectively, with 15 bases between them. The CDR3 loop reads CASSLFGYGGPYEQYF. CDR3 nucleotides: TGTGCCAGCAGTTTATTCGGGTATGGAGGTCCCTACGAGCAGTACTTC.

The chain uses TRBV5-1 and TRBJ2-7, with a weak D call TRBD1 (6 bases). This CDR3 region has 14 residues. In germline, CDR1 is SGHRS, CDR2 YFSETQ. Trimming pared 1 base from V and 6 bases from J, leaving 14 bases between. The CDR3 nucleotides are TGCGCCAGCAGCTTGCAAGGGGGTGAAGGCGAGCAGTACTTC. This codes for CASSLQGGEGEQYF.

The CDR3 DNA sequence: TGTGCCACCAGCAGAGTAACTCGGGCGGGAGGGCCGGTAAGGAACGAGCAGTACTTC. It codes for CATSRVTRAGGPVRNEQYF. The chain is built from TRBV15 and TRBJ2-7, with TRBD2 matching over 9 bases. The junction had 18 bases not matched to a gene; V was cut back by 1 base and J by 5 bases. CDR3 length: 19 residues. Germline V gives CDR1 LNHNV, CDR2 YYDKDF (reference sequence).

The chain combines TRBV6-1 with TRBJ2-2; possibly TRBD1 or TRBD2 for D (6 bases each). The CDR3 is 15 amino acids. V was trimmed by 8 bases and J by 5 bases, leaving 18 bases between them. CDR1 and CDR2 (germline): MNHNS, SASEGT. CDR3 in DNA: TGTGCCAGCCTTAGGGGGGTCCGTGAAACCGGGGAGCTGTTTTTT. Residues: CASLRGVRETGELFF.

On this clone: The same CDR3 arises from other DNA sequences in this sample as well. This sequence joins TRBV6-5 and TRBJ1-2; D unresolved. The CDR3 has 13 residues. Germline CDR1 and CDR2: MNHEY and SVGAGI. V lost 0 bases to trimming and J lost 2 bases, with 4 bases between them. Here the CDR3 reads CASSYSRNYGYTF. The CDR3 DNA is TGTGCCAGCAGTTACTCCAGAAACTATGGCTACACCTTC.

The chain is built from TRBV7-9 and TRBJ2-6; either TRBD1 or TRBD2 may fit D (5 bases each). The length of the CDR3 is 18 residues. V lost 1 base and J lost 2, with 15 bases in between. Germline V gives CDR1 SEHNR, CDR2 FQNEAQ (reference sequence). CDR3 sequence (DNA): TGTGCCAGCAGCTTAGGTAGGGTTGGGGACCCTGGGGCCAACGTCCTGACTTTC. This sequence encodes CASSLGRVGDPGANVLTF.

The V call is TRBV7-9, the J call TRBJ2-1; TRBD1 might be the D (5 bases). Trimming cost V 2 bases and J 4 bases, with 15 bases left between them. This CDR3 has 16 amino acids. The V gene's germline CDR1 is SEHNR and CDR2 FQNEAQ (reference sequence). The CDR3 DNA reads as TGTGCCAGCAGCTTATGGTCAGGGCCGGTTTACAATGAGCAGTTCTTC. Residues: CASSLWSGPVYNEQFF.

The genes are TRBV7-8 and TRBJ2-1; D might be TRBD2 (6 bases). CDR1 is SGHVS and CDR2 is FQNEAQ in the germline V gene. This CDR3 has 13 amino acids. V was clipped by 5 bases and J by 7 bases, with 12 bases between them. The CDR3 spells CASSVEGRNEQFF. CDR3 bases: TGTGCCAGCAGCGTAGAGGGGAGGAATGAGCAGTTCTTC.

The gene calls are TRBV4-2 and TRBJ2-3, with a possible D match to TRBD1 (6 bases). V dropped 3 bases and J dropped 1 base, with 20 bases sitting between them. Germline V CDR1 and CDR2: LGHNA, YNFKEQ. This CDR3 is built from 18 residues. CDR3 sequence: CASSQEIQGVDGTDTQYF. The CDR3 nucleotides read TGTGCCAGCAGCCAGGAGATACAGGGTGTTGATGGCACAGATACGCAGTATTTT.

A note on this clone: This sample includes further DNA sequences coding for the same CDR3. The V call is TRBV7-3, the J call TRBJ2-1, with D uncertain. CDR1 is SGHTA, CDR2 FQGTGA, per germline. Trimming removed 0 bases at V and 4 bases at J, with 4 bases between. The CDR3 has 13 residues. CDR3 sequence: CASSLTDYNEQFF. CDR3 nucleotides: TGTGCCAGCAGCTTAACAGATTACAATGAGCAGTTCTTC.

The J gene is TRBJ2-7, the V gene TRBV19, with a possible D match to TRBD2 (5 bases). Per germline, CDR1 LNHDA and CDR2 SQIVND (reference sequence). V was shortened by 9 bases and J by 2 bases, with 20 bases between the two germline ends. CDR3 size: 15 residues. The CDR3 coding sequence is TGTGCCAGCACCCCCGTGGGCGGGTCCGCCTACGAGCAGTACTTC. Protein sequence: CASTPVGGSAYEQYF. The complete variable domain, with remaining parts taken from reference TRBV19 and TRBJ2-7, reads DGGITQSPKYLFRKEGQNVTLSCEQNLNHDAMYWYRQDPGQGLRLIYYSQIVNDFQKGDIAEGYSVSREKKESFPLTVTSAQKNPTAFYLCASTPVGGSAYEQYFGPGTRLTVT.

The chain uses TRBV2 and TRBJ2-7; 12 bases are shared with TRBD2. The CDR3 runs 11 residues. V was clipped by 6 bases and J by 13 bases; unmatched bases: 4. CDR1 is SNHLY and CDR2 is FYNNEI in the germline V gene. The DNA for the CDR3 is TGTGCCAGCAGGGCGACTAGCGGGAGTTACTTC. Translation: CASRATSGSYF.

The chain has TRBV7-9 and TRBJ1-4, with 8 bases fitting TRBD1. CDR1 and CDR2 from the germline V gene are SEHNR and FQNEAQ (reference sequence). The V segment lost 4 bases and the J segment 8 bases; nucleotides outside the gene matches: 9. The CDR3 is made up of 15 amino acids. The CDR3 region is CASSSNRGKEEKLFF. In nucleotides, the CDR3 is TGTGCCAGCAGCTCAAACAGGGGGAAGGAAGAAAAACTGTTTTTT.

In regard to this clone: The sample contains more than one DNA sequence encoding this CDR3. The gene calls are TRBV2 and TRBJ2-1; no reliable D call. The V end lost 8 bases, the J end lost 2 bases, and 4 bases lay between the germline ends. This CDR3 spans 11 amino acids. Per the germline V gene, CDR1 is SNHLY and CDR2 is FYNNEI. CDR3 DNA: TGTGCCAGCGGCCCCTACAATGAGCAGTTCTTC. As protein: CASGPYNEQFF.

The CDR3 coding sequence is TGTGCCAGCAGCCAAGACTCGGGGCTCTACGAGCAGTACTTC. It yields the protein CASSQDSGLYEQYF. The chain carries TRBV14 and TRBJ2-7; D may correspond to TRBD1 or TRBD2 (5 bases each). This CDR3 region has 14 residues. Germline V gives CDR1 SGHDN, CDR2 FVKESK. With 0 bases removed from V and 3 bases from J, the gap between germline ends came to 9 bases.

This clone has just one count. The chain carries TRBV6-6 and TRBJ2-5; D is unclear. The V gene lost 2 bases and the J gene lost 4 bases, with 11 bases spanning the gap. CDR3 size: 14 residues. The germline CDR1 and CDR2 sequences are MNHNY and SVGAGI (reference sequence). CDR3 DNA sequence: TGTGCCAGCAGTTACCGTGGGGAATTAGAGACCCAGTACTTC. Its protein product is CASSYRGELETQYF.

This chain links TRBV28 with TRBJ2-3; 8 bases are a match to TRBD1. Germline V gene lookup returns CDR1 MDHEN and CDR2 SYDVKM. V lost 6 bases and J lost 14; bases outside the gene matches: 7. The CDR3 sequence is 11 residues long. The CDR3, as DNA: TGTGCCAGCAGCCTCCGGGACAGGAGGTATTTT. It codes for CASSLRDRRYF.

V is TRBV6-6 and J is TRBJ1-5; no definite D call. CDR3 size: 15 residues. Trimming shortened V by 0 bases and J by 2 bases, and 8 bases separated the two germline ends. Germline lookup yields CDR1 MNHNY and CDR2 SVGAGI (reference sequence). This chain's CDR3 is CASSYSRGGNQPQHF. As DNA, the CDR3 is TGTGCCAGCAGTTACTCGCGGGGAGGCAATCAGCCCCAGCATTTT.

A single count supports this clone. The chain carries TRBV7-2 and TRBJ2-7, with D perhaps matching TRBD2 (5 bases). Deletions cut 7 bases from V and 3 bases from J, with 16 bases between. The germline V gene has CDR1 SGHTA and CDR2 FQGNSA. There are 14 residues in the CDR3. The CDR3, as DNA: TGTGCCAGCACCCTAGCCGGGTTTATCTACGAGCAGTACTTC. This sequence encodes CASTLAGFIYEQYF.